This record looks at one TCR beta chain sequence and its context. Its cognate antigen is unknown. PCR involved 60 Vbeta and 13 Jbeta primers. The protocol was immunoSEQ multiplex PCR, while the TCRdb copy is restricted to in-frame clones and leaves out a portion. Among around 150,000 clones, roughly 80% were seen once, and the ten largest hold roughly 1.2%. The CDR3 has 14 residues. The germline CDR1 and CDR2 sequences are MNHEY and SVGAGI. V lost 1 base and J 3 bases, leaving 9 bases between the germline ends. The sample comes from a study of cytomegalovirus exposure and HLA in healthy donors. Study-wide findings and caveats: Sequences of the TCR beta chain were said to predict the HLA-A and HLA-B alleles of most subjects accurately. In a later analysis, more than 15,000 TCR beta sequences were associated with HLA alleles at 0.05 false discovery rate. Several V segments, TRBV6-2 and TRBV6-3 among them, could not be told apart and were dropped.

The chain couples TRBV6-5 to TRBJ1-2; perhaps TRBD1 as D (5 bases). Source material: PBMCs. This TCR was recovered from a woman aged 50 to 65 in good health and CMV-seronegative. The CDR3 protein is CASSYYRGYYGYTF. CDR3 bases: TGTGCCAGCAGTTACTATAGGGGTTACTATGGCTACACCTTC.